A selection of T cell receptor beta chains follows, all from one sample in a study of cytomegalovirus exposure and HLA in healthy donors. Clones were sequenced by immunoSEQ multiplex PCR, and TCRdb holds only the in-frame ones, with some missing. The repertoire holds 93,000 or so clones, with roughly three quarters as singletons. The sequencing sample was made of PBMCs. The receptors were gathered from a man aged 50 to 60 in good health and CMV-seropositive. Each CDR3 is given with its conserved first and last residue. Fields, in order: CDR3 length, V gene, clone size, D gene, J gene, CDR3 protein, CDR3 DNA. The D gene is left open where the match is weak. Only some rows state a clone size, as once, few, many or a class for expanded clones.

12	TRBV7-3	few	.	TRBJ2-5	CASSSNSETQYF	TGTGCCAGCAGCTCAAACAGTGAGACCCAGTACTTC
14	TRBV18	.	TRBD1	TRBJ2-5	CASSRVQGEETQYF	TGTGCCAGCTCCCGAGTACAGGGGGAGGAGACCCAGTACTTC
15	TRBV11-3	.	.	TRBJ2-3	CASSLGVGAADTQYF	TGTGCCAGCAGCTTAGGGGTGGGGGCCGCAGATACGCAGTATTTT
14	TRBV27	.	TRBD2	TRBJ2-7	CASSFTGTTYEQYF	TGTGCCAGCAGTTTTACCGGGACTACCTACGAGCAGTACTTC
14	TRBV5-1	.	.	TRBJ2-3	CASSPRSGTDTQYF	TGCGCCAGCAGCCCCCGTTCGGGCACAGATACGCAGTATTTT
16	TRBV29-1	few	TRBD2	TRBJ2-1	CSVGGTSGRSYNEQFF	TGCAGCGTTGGAGGGACTAGCGGGAGGTCCTACAATGAGCAGTTCTTC
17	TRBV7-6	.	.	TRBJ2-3	CASSLDQGPTSTDTQYF	TGTGCCAGCAGCTTAGACCAGGGGCCCACTAGCACAGATACGCAGTATTTT
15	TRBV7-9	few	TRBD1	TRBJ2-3	CASSLATGGTDTQYF	TGTGCCAGCAGCTTAGCCACAGGGGGCACAGATACGCAGTATTTT
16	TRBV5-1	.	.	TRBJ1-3	CASSTTPEGTGNTIYF	TGCGCCAGCAGCACGACGCCTGAGGGGACAGGAAACACCATATATTTT
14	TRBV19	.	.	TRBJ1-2	CASSIAPENYGYTF	TGTGCCAGTAGTATCGCCCCGGAGAACTATGGCTACACCTTC
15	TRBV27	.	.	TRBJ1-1	CASLGYQGKNTEAFF	TGTGCCAGCCTAGGGTATCAGGGGAAGAACACTGAAGCTTTCTTT
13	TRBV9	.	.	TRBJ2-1	CASSMGLRSEQFF	TGTGCCAGCAGCATGGGACTCCGGAGTGAGCAGTTCTTC
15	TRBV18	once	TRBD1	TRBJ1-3	CASSREQGAGNTIYF	TGTGCCAGCTCACGAGAACAGGGGGCTGGAAACACCATATATTTT
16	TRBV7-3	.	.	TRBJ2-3	CASSLGAGEGTDTQYF	TGTGCCAGCAGCTTAGGGGCAGGGGAAGGGACAGATACGCAGTATTTT
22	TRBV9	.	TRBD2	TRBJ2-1	CASSKSLQGGVAGGNTYNEQFF	TGTGCCAGCAGCAAATCGCTCCAGGGGGGAGTAGCGGGAGGGAACACCTACAATGAGCAGTTCTTC
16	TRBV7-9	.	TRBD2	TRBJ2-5	CASSLFLAGGQETQYF	TGTGCCAGCAGCTTATTTCTAGCGGGAGGCCAAGAGACCCAGTACTTC
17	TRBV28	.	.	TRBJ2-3	CASSLVRGRVSTDTQYF	TGTGCCAGCAGTTTGGTACGAGGGCGGGTTAGCACAGATACGCAGTATTTT
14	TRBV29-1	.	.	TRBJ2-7	CSVGGSVRLYEQYF	TGCAGCGTTGGTGGGAGTGTACGTCTCTACGAGCAGTACTTC
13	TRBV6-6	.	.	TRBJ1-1	CASSPTENTEAFF	TGTGCCAGCAGTCCCACTGAGAACACTGAAGCTTTCTTT
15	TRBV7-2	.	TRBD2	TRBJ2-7	CASSFQPSGIGEQYF	TGTGCCAGCAGCTTTCAGCCTAGCGGGATAGGCGAGCAGTACTTC
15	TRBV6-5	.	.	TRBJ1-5	CASRSGSSSNQPQHF	TGTGCCAGCAGATCCGGGAGCTCTAGCAATCAGCCCCAGCATTTT
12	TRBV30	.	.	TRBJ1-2	CAWSVSKDGYTF	TGTGCCTGGAGTGTTAGCAAAGATGGCTACACCTTC
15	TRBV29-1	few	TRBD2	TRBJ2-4	CSVGGLAGGGDIQYF	TGCAGCGTTGGGGGACTAGCGGGCGGAGGCGACATTCAGTACTTC
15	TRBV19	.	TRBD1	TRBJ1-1	CASSMAQGAGTEAFF	TGTGCCAGTAGTATGGCACAGGGGGCTGGCACTGAAGCTTTCTTT
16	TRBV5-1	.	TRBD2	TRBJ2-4	CASSLAASGGPNIQYF	TGCGCCAGCAGCTTGGCGGCTAGCGGGGGCCCGAACATTCAGTACTTC
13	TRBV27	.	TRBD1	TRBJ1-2	CASSPWDREGYTF	TGTGCCAGCAGTCCCTGGGACAGGGAAGGCTACACCTTC
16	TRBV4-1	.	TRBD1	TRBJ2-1	CASSQDRGTGANEQFF	TGCGCCAGCAGCCAAGATAGGGGGACAGGGGCCAATGAGCAGTTCTTC
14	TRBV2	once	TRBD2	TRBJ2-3	CASSGTSGTDTQYF	TGTGCCAGCAGTGGGACTAGCGGCACAGATACGCAGTATTTT
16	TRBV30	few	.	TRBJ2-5	CAWSGTSSFREETQYF	TGTGCCTGGAGTGGCACTAGCTCCTTCAGGGAGGAGACCCAGTACTTC
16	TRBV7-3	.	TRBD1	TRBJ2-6	CASSINRGSGANVLTF	TGTGCCAGCAGCATAAACAGGGGTTCCGGGGCCAACGTCCTGACTTTC
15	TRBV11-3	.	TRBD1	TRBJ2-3	CASSTGTGHTDTQYF	TGTGCCAGCAGCACTGGGACAGGGCACACAGATACGCAGTATTTT
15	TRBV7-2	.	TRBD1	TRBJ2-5	CASSSNRGREETQYF	TGTGCCAGCAGCTCCAACAGGGGTCGGGAAGAGACCCAGTACTTC
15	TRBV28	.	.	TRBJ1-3	CASSLTGRRGNTIYF	TGTGCCAGCAGTTTAACCGGGAGACGTGGAAACACCATATATTTT
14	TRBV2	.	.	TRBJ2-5	CASSRRTGAETQYF	TGTGCCAGCAGTCGTCGTACGGGAGCTGAGACCCAGTACTTC
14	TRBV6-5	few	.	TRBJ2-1	CASRPRSGYNEQFF	TGTGCCAGCAGGCCCCGTTCGGGCTACAATGAGCAGTTCTTC
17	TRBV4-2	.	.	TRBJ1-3	CASSRNDGGTSGNTIYF	TGTGCCAGCAGCCGCAACGATGGGGGGACGTCTGGAAACACCATATATTTT
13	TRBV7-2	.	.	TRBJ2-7	CASSSRQVYEQYF	TGTGCCAGCAGCAGCAGACAGGTTTACGAGCAGTACTTC
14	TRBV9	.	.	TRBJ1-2	CASSLPGINYGYTF	TGTGCCAGCAGCTTACCAGGGATCAACTATGGCTACACCTTC
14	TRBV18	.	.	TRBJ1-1	CASSLQDKNTEAFF	TGTGCCAGCTCACTACAGGACAAGAACACTGAAGCTTTCTTT
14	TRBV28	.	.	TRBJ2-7	CATSIEGVSYEQYF	TGTGCCACCTCTATAGAGGGGGTCTCCTACGAGCAGTACTTC
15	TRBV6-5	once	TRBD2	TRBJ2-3	CASSRGLAGSDTQYF	TGTGCCAGCAGTCGCGGACTAGCGGGATCAGATACGCAGTATTTT